This TCR beta chain was sequenced in a study of shared clonotypes between healthy human individuals. Turning to the study itself: Three plates each covered CD4 naive and memory; CD8 naive two, CD8 memory one.

Positive CCR7 selection of CD45RO-negative cells yielded the naive CD8 cells, and terminally differentiated effector memory CD45RA+ cells were excluded. Here immunoSEQ multiplex PCR was the method, and the copy in TCRdb shows in-frame clones only, minus some. The sample has under 850,000 clones, almost 95% seen once; the top ten hold more than 20%. On this clone: Antigen specificity is unknown.

Study observations and caveats: Inspection by rarefaction showed sorted-subset sequencing to be incomplete despite large depth. The naive CD4 repertoires of a handful of donors were compared, and roughly 5.1% of clonotypes were shared.

Trimming shortened V by 6 bases and J by 0 bases, and 12 bases separated the two germline ends. CDR3 length equals 15 residues. CDR1 and CDR2 (germline): MDHEN, SYDVKM. This sequence originates from a man aged 25 to 40 in good health. Sequencing input: naive CD8+ T cells sorted from blood. V is TRBV28 and J is TRBJ2-1; D unclear. CDR3 bases: TGTGCCAGCAGCTGGACCGATTACTCCTACAATGAGCAGTTCTTC. It specifies CASSWTDYSYNEQFF.